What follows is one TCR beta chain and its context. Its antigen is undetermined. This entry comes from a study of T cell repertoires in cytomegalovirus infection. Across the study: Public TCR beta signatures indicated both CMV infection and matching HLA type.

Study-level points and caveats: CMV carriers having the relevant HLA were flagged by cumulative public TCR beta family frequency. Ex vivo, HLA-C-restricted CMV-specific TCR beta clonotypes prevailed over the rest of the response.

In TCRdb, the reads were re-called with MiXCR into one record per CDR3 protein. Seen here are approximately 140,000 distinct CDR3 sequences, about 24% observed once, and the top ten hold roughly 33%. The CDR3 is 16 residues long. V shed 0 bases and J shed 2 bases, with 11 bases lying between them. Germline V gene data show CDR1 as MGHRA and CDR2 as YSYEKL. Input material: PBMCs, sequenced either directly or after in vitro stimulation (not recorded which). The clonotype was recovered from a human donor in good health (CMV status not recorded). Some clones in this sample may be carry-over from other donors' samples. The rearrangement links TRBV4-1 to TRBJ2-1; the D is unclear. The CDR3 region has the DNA TGCGCCAGCAGCCAAGAAAAGCGACCAGCCTACAATGAGCAGTTCTTC. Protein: CASSQEKRPAYNEQFF.